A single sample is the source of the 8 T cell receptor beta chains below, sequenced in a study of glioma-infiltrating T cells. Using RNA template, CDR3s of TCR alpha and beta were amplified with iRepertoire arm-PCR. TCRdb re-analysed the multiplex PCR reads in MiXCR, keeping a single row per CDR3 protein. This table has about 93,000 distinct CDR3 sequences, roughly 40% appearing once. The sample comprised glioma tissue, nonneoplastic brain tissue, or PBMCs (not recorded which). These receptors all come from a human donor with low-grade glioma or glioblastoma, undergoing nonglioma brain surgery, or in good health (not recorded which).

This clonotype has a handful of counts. The CDR3 nucleotides read TGTGCCAGCAGCTCGTCCGGTCAGCCCCAGCATTTT. Amino acid sequence: CASSSSGQPQHF. The genes are TRBV7-9 and TRBJ1-5; D gene unclear. The CDR3 is 12 residues long. V lost 4 bases to trimming and J lost 6 bases, with 7 bases between them. Germline assignment: CDR1 SEHNR and CDR2 FQNEAQ (reference sequence).

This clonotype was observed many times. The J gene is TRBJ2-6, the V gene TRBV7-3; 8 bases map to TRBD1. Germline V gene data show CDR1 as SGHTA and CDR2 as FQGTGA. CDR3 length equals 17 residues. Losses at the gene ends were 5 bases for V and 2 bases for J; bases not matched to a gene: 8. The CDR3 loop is CASSVGDRRTGANVLTF. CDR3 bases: TGTGCCAGCAGCGTCGGGGACAGGAGAACTGGGGCCAACGTCCTGACTTTC.

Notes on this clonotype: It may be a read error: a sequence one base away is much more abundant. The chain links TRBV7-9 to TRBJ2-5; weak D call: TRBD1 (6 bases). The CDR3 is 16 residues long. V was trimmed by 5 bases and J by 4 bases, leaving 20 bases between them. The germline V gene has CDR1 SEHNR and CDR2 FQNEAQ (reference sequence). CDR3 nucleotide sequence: TGTGCCAGCAGCCGACTACTAACCGGGACACCAGAGACCCAGTACTTC. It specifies CASSRLLTGTPETQYF.

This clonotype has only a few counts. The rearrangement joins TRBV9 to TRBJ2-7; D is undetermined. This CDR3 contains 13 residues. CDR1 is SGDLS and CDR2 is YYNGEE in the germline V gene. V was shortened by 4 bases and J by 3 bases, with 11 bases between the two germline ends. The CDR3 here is CASSPSGHYEQYF. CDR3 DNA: TGTGCCAGCAGCCCCTCAGGTCACTACGAGCAGTACTTC.

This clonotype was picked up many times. DNA of the CDR3: TGCAGCGCCAAGCCCCAGGGATGGTCGAGGGGCACTGAAGCTTTCTTT. This codes for CSAKPQGWSRGTEAFF. The chain has TRBV29-1 and TRBJ1-1; weak D call: TRBD1 (5 bases). CDR1 SQVTM and CDR2 ANQGSEA come from the germline V gene. The CDR3 runs to 16 residues. V was trimmed by 7 bases and J by 4 bases, leaving 25 bases between them.

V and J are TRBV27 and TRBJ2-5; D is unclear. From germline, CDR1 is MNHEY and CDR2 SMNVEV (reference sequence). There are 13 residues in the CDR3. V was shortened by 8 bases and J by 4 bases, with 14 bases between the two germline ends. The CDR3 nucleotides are TGTGCCAGCCAGAGTAACCTCGCAGAGACCCAGTACTTC. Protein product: CASQSNLAETQYF.

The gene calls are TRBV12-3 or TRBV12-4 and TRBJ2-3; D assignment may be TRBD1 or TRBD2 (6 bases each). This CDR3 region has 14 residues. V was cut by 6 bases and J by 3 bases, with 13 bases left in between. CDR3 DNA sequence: TGTGCCAGCAGGATATCGGGGGCGACAGATACGCAGTATTTT. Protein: CASRISGATDTQYF.

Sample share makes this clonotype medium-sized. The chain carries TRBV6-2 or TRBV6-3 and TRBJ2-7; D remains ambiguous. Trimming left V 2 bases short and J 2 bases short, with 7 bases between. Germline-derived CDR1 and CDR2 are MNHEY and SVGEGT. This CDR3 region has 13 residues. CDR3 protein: CASSYEETYEQYF. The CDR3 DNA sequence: TGTGCCAGCAGTTACGAGGAAACCTACGAGCAGTACTTC.